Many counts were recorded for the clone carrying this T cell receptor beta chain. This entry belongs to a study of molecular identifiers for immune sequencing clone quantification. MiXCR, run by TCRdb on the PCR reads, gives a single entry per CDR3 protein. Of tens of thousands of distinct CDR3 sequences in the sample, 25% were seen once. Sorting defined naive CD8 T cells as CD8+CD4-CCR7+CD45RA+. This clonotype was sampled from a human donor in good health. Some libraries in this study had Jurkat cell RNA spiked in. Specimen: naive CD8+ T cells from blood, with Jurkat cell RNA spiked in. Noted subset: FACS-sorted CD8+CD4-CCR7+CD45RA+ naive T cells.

For the CDR3, the DNA is TGTGCCAGCAGCTTGTACCTGGGGGTGTACGAGCAGTACTTC. It translates to CASSLYLGVYEQYF. The chain employs TRBV5-6 and TRBJ2-7; D may match TRBD1 or TRBD2 (5 bases each). From germline, CDR1 is SGHDT and CDR2 YYEEEE. V lost 1 base, J lost 4 bases, and 12 bases lay in between. The CDR3 is made up of 14 amino acids.